This T cell receptor (beta chain) was obtained from a study of shared clonotypes between healthy human individuals (dated by TCRdb to about 2020). General notes on the study: A few men and a couple of women, aged 18 to 49 years, made up the cohort. To estimate repertoire size and how much clonotypes are shared between individuals, the study performed deep sequencing of blood TCR repertoires from a few healthy adults. Each donor's leukapheresis produced roughly between about 0.8 and 8.9 billion PBMCs. To increase sequencing depth and limit assay-specific biases, different laboratories used diverse techniques to prepare libraries and sequence TCR repertoires. For each donor, three plates each were used for CD4 naive and CD4 memory, two plates were used for CD8 naive, and one plate was used for CD8 memory.

General findings and caveats noted by the study authors: Naive subsets generally had larger estimated clonotype richness than memory subsets did. Pairwise subsampling indicated that sequencing depth was expected to affect the degree of clonotype sharing among donors. Because the study included a small number of donors, the genetic and exposure-history diversity represented was limited. Compared with non-shared clonotypes, clonotypes shared by all four sorted-subset donors had higher generation probabilities. Sampling was restricted to blood, and TCR repertoires in tissue are likely to differ from TCR repertoires in blood. Even with the large sequencing depth, rarefaction of the sorted-subset datasets indicated that sequencing was incomplete. Roughly 5.2% of naive CD4, around 3.6% of naive CD8, roughly 2.5% of memory CD4, and roughly 0.4% of memory CD8 clonotypes were shared across several donors.

Using the deep immunoSEQ assay, TCR CDR3 regions were amplified from genomic DNA by multiplex PCR. Extracted genomic DNA from each cell subset was distributed evenly across all wells of several immunoSEQ 96-well plates, and each plate was treated as a replicate. For sorted subsets, approximately 210 ng of genomic DNA, equivalent to 30,000 or so T cell genomes, went into each replicate PCR. Purified libraries were quantified with a Qubit 3.0 fluorometer, sized on a Bioanalyzer 2100, and re-quantified with the KAPA Library Quantification kit. A separate single-read 150-cycle Illumina NextSeq 550 flow cell was used to sequence each immunoSEQ 96-well plate. The authors processed their data as follows. Because the immunoSEQ output included only junctional sequences and no quality scores, the filtering could not be the same as the filtering used for full-length reads. To assign V/J genes and CDR3, sequences were annotated using PyIR, a Python wrapper for IgBLAST v1.9, with IMGT germline references. Reads were removed for weak V/J assignments (E-value above 1e-6), missing CDR3, stop codons, out-of-frame junctions, or ambiguous translated residues. V3J clonotypes were defined as sequences sharing an identical inferred V gene, J gene, and CDR3 amino acid sequence. Percentage overlap between repertoires was computed as shared unique clonotypes divided by the size of the smaller repertoire. Repertoire richness was assessed with RTK rarefaction, the Chao1 estimator, and Recon v2.1 estimates of unobserved clonotypes. Generation probabilities for all TCRbeta clonotypes obtained by the gDNA method from four donors were computed using OLGA. In its TCRdb copy, this immuneACCESS table keeps in-frame sequences only and misses some clones. Where compared with another copy, unresolved V genes explain less than half of these, and the others have no known cause. V, J and clone size derive from that table, while D and trimming were established from the DNA sequence. Across this sample there are about 1 million clones, with about 70% seen only once. Together, the top ten hold over 1.3% of the sample.

Turning to this clone: Its antigen target is currently unknown. Base-call qualities are not available, and no considerably larger clone is one nucleotide away.

As encoded in the germline V gene, CDR1 is MDHEN while CDR2 is SYDVKM. The CDR3 goes from the cysteine to the phenylalanine over 15 residues. The kept DNA is CDR3 alone, 45 bases in frame from the first base. The germline V and J ends show losses of 2 bases and 4 bases respectively, and no gene match explains 5 bases of the junction. The donors were healthy, HIV-negative adults with no recently reported acute infections or vaccinations. Every donor was a Caucasian adult living in Nashville, Tennessee, USA. CD4+ T cells were enriched by magnetic negative selection, after which naive cells were positively selected on CD45RA and the negative fraction was taken as the memory subset. Blood was collected by leukapheresis, and PBMCs were isolated by Ficoll-Histopaque density gradient centrifugation and then cryopreserved in liquid nitrogen vapor phase. Purity and quantity of every magnetically sorted T cell population were checked by analytical flow cytometry. Genomic DNA was isolated from each sorted fraction and quantified by UV absorbance on a Nanodrop 2000c.

This clonotype was sampled from a man younger than 30 in good health. The specimen was memory CD4+ T cells sorted from blood. In light of the paper, this sample's cell subset or site label describes: CD45RA-negative fraction. The V gene is TRBV28 and the J gene is TRBJ2-1, with 7 central nucleotides matching TRBD1. This receptor has the CDR3 CASSLGTAMYNEQFF. Here is the DNA: TGTGCCAGCAGTTTAGGGACAGCTATGTACAATGAGCAGTTCTTC.